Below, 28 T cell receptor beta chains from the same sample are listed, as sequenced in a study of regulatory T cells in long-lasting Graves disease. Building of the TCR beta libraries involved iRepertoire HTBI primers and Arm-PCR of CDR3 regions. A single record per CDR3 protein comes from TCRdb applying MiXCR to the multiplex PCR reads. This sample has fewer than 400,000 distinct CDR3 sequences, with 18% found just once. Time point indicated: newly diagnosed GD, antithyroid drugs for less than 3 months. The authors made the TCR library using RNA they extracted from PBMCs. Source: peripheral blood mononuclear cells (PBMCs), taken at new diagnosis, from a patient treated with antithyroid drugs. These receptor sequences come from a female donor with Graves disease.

CDR3 loop: CASSLGGLEPQHF. CDR3 bases: TGTGCCAGCAGCTTAGGGGGCCTAGAGCCCCAGCATTTT. This rearrangement joins TRBV7-9 to TRBJ1-5; D perhaps matches TRBD1 (5 bases). The CDR3 has 13 amino acids. The ends were cut back, 1 base at V and 8 bases at J, with 9 bases in the middle. The V gene's germline CDR1 is SEHNR and CDR2 FQNEAQ (reference sequence).

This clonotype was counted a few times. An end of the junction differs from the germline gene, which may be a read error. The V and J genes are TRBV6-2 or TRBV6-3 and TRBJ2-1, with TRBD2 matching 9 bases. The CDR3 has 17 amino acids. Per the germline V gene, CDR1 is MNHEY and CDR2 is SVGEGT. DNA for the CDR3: TGTACCAGCAGTTACGGGGCACTAGCGGGCGACTACAATGAGCAGTTCTTC. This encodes CTSSYGALAGDYNEQFF.

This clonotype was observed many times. The CDR3 DNA reads TGTGCCCTGGATCAGGGGGGTACTGAAGCTTTCTTT. The encoded protein is CALDQGGTEAFF. This rearrangement joins TRBV30 to TRBJ1-1, with 7 bases aligning to TRBD1. Germline V gene lookup returns CDR1 GTSNPN and CDR2 SVGIG (reference sequence). The length of the CDR3 is 12 residues. Trimming removed 8 bases from V and 5 bases from J; junction bases left unmatched: 8.

The CDR3 DNA reads as TGTGCCAGCAGGGCCCCAGGGGGGAAGCAGCCCCAGCATTTT. Protein: CASRAPGGKQPQHF. The chain links TRBV6-1 to TRBJ1-5, with 7 bases identical to TRBD1. The CDR3 is 14 amino acids. J gave up 7 bases and V 6 bases, and 9 bases lay outside the gene matches. The V gene's germline CDR1 is MNHNS and CDR2 SASEGT.

Here the CDR3 reads CAISELLGAAAGELFF. For the CDR3, the DNA is TGTGCCATCAGTGAACTTCTGGGGGCGGCGGCCGGGGAGCTGTTTTTT. This chain joins TRBV10-3 and TRBJ2-2, with D perhaps matching TRBD1 (6 bases). V was pared by 3 bases and J by 6 bases, with 17 bases between. This CDR3 comprises 16 residues. Germline V gene data show CDR1 as ENHRY and CDR2 as SYGVKD.

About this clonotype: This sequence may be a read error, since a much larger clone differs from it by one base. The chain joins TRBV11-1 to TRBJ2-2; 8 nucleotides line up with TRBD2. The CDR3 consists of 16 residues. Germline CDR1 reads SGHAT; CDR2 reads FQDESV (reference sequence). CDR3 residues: CASSLGPSSGPGDLFF. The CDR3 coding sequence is TGTGCCAGCAGCTTAGGACCGTCTAGCGGGCCCGGGGATCTGTTTTTT.

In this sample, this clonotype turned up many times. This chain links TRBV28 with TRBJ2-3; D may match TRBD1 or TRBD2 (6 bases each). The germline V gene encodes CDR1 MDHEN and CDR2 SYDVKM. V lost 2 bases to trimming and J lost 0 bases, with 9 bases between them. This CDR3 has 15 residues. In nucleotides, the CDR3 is TGTGCCAGCAGTTTAAGGGGGGAGAGCACAGATACGCAGTATTTT. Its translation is CASSLRGESTDTQYF.

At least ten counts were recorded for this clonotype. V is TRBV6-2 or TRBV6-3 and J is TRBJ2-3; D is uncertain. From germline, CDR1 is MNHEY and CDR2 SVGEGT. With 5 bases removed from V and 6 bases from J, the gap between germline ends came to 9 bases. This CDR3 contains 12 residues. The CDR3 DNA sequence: TGTGCCAGCAGTACCCGAGTCGATACGCAGTATTTT. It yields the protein CASSTRVDTQYF.

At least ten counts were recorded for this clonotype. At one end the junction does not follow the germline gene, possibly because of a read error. The CDR3 coding sequence is TGTGCCACCAGCAGAGATAGTATTGCGGGACTAGCAATTCCGAACTTC. It codes for CATSRDSIAGLAIPNF. This chain links TRBV15 with TRBJ2-5; 9 nucleotides line up with TRBD2. CDR1 and CDR2 (germline): LNHNV, YYDKDF (reference sequence). This CDR3 spans 16 amino acids. Combining the CDR3 with reference TRBV15 and TRBJ2-5 gives the whole variable domain DAMVIQNPRYQVTQFGKPVTLSCSQTLNHNVMYWYQQKSSQAPKLLFHYYDKDFNNEADTPDNFQSRRPNTSFCFLDIRSPGLGDTAMYLCATSRDSIAGLAIPNFGPGTRLLVL.

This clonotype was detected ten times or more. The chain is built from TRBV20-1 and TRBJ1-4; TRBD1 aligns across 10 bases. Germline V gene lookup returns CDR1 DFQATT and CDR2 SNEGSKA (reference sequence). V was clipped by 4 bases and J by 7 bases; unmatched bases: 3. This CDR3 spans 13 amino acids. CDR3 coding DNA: TGCAGTGCTATGACAGGGGGCTCTGAAAAACTGTTTTTT. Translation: CSAMTGGSEKLFF.

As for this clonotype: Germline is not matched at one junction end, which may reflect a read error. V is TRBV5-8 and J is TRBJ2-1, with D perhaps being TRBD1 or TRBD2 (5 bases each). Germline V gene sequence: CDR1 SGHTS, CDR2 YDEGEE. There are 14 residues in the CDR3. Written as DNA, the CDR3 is TGTGCCAGCAGCGGTGACGGGGCCCCCCGAGAGCAGTTGTTC. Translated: CASSGDGAPREQLF.

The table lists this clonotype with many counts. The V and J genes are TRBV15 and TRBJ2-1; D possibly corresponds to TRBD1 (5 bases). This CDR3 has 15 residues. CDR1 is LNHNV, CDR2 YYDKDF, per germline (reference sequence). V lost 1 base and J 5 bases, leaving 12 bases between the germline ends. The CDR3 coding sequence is TGTGCCACCAGCAGAGGACAGCCTCTAGACAATGAGCAGTTCTTC. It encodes CATSRGQPLDNEQFF.

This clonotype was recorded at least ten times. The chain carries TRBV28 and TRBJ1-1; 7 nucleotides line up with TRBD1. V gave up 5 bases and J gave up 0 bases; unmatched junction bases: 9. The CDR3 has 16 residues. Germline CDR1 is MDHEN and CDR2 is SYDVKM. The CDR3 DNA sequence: TGTGCCAGCAGTCCTCGGACAGGCTTCATGAACACTGAAGCTTTCTTT. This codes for CASSPRTGFMNTEAFF.

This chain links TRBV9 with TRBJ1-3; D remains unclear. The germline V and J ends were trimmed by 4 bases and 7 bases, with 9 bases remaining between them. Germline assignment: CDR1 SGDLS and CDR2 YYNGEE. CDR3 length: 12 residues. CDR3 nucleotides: TGTGCCAGCAGCCCCGCCCCGAACACCATATATTTT. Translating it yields CASSPAPNTIYF.

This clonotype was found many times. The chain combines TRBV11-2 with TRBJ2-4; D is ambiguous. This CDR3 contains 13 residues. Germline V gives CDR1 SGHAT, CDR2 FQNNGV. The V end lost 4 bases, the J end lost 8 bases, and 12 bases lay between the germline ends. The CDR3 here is CASSSTSRDIQYF. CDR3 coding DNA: TGTGCCAGCAGCTCCACCTCTCGGGACATTCAGTACTTC.

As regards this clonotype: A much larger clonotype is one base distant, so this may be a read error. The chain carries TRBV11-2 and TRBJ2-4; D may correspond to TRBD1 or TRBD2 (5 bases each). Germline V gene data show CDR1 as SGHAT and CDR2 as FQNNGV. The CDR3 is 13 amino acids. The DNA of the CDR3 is TGTGCCAGCAGCTTCAGGGAGCAAAACACTCAGTACTTC. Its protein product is CASSFREQNTQYF.

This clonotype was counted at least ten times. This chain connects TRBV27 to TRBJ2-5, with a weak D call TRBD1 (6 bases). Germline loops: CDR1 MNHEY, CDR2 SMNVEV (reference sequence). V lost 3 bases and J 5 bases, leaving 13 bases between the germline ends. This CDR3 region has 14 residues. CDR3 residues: CASSLITGHETQYF. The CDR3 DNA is TGTGCCAGCAGTTTGATTACAGGGCACGAGACCCAGTACTTC.

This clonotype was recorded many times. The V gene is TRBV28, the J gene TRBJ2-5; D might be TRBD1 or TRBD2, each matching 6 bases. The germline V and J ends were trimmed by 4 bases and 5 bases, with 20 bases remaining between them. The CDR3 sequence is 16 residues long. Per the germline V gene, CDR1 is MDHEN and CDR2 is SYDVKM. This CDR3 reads CASSSRVGGALETQYF. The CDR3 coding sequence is TGTGCCAGCAGTTCTCGCGTGGGGGGCGCTTTGGAGACCCAGTACTTC.

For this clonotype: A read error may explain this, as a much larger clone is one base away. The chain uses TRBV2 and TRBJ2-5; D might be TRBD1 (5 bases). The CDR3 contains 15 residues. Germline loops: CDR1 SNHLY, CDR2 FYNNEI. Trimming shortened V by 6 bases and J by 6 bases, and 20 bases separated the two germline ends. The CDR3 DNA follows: TGTGCCAGCAGCTCAGTGCAGGGTCCTCTACAGACCCAGTACTTC. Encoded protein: CASSSVQGPLQTQYF.

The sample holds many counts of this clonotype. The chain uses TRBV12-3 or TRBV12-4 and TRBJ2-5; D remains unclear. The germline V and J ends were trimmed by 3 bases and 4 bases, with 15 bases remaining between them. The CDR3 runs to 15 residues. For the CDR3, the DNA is TGTGCCAGCAGTTTTTTGGACGAACCCCGAGAGACCCAGTACTTC. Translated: CASSFLDEPRETQYF.

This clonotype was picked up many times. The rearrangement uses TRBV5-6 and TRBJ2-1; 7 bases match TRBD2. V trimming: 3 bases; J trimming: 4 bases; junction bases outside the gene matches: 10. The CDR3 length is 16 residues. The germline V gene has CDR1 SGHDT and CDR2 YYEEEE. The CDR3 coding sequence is TGTGCCAGCAGCTGGACGGGACTAACATTGTACAATGAGCAGTTCTTC. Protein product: CASSWTGLTLYNEQFF.

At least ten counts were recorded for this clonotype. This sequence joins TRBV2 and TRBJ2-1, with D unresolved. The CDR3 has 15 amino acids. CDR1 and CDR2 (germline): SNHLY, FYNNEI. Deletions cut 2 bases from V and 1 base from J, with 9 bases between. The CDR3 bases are TGTGCCAGCAGTGAATGGGTCGAATCCTACAATGAGCAGTTCTTC. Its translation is CASSEWVESYNEQFF.

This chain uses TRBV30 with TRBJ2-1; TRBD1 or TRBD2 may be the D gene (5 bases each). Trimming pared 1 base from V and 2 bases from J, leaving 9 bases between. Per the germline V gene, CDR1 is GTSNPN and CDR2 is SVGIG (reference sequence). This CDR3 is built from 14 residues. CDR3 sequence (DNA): TGTGCCTGGAGTGGGGGGACCCCCTACAATGAGCAGTTCTTC. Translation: CAWSGGTPYNEQFF.

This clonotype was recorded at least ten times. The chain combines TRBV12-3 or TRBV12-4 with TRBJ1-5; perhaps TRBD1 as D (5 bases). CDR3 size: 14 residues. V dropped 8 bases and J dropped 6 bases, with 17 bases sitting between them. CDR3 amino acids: CASSFSTDPQPQHF. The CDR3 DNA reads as TGTGCCAGCTCATTCTCGACAGACCCTCAGCCCCAGCATTTT.

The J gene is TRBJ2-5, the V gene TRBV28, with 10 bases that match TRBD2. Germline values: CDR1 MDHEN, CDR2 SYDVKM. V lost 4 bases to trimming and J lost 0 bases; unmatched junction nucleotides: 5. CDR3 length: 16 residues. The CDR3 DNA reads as TGTGCCAGCAGTTCAGAGGGACTAGCGTACCAAGAGACCCAGTACTTC. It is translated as CASSSEGLAYQETQYF.

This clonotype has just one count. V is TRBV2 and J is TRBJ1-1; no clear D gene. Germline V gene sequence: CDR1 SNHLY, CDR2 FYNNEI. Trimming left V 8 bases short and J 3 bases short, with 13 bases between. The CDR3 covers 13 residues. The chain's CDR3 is CASSRQVYTEAFF. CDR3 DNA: TGTGCCAGCTCGCGGCAAGTATACACTGAAGCTTTCTTT. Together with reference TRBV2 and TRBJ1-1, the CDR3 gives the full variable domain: EPEVTQTPSHQVTQMGQEVILRCVPISNHLYFYWYRQILGQKVEFLVSFYNNEISEKSEIFDDQFSVERPDGSNFTLKIRSTKLEDSAMYFCASSRQVYTEAFFGQGTRLTVV.

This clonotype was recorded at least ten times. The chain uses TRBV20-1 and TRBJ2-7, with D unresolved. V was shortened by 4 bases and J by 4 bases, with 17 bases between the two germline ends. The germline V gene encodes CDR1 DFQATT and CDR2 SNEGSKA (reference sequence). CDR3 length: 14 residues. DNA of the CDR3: TGCAGTGCTAATGATAACAGTCTTGGATACGAGCAGTACTTC. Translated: CSANDNSLGYEQYF.

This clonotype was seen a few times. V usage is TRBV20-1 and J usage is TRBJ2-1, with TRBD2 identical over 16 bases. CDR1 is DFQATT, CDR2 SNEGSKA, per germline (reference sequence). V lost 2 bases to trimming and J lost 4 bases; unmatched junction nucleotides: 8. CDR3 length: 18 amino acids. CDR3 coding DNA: TGCAGTGCTAGACCGGGACTAGCGGGAGGGCCTAAGTACAATGAGCAGTTCTTC. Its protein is CSARPGLAGGPKYNEQFF.